This TCR beta chain was profiled in a study of T-cell reconstitution after alpha-beta-depleted transplantation in children. Findings and caveats of the study: After one year, T-cell counts and TCRbeta diversity mostly came from new T cells. TCRbeta diversity was high at day 60 in some patients (a result of surviving recipient T cells and thymic progenitors). Reportedly, alpha-beta T cells present about two months post-transplant originated from several hundred expanded clones of graft origin.

Preparing the TCRbeta library involved the use of unique molecular identifiers. TCRdb fed the PCR reads into MiXCR, producing one record per CDR3 protein. The sample records about 200,000 distinct CDR3 sequences, 6.3% being singletons. This clonotype was observed many times. The antigen is not known. V was shortened by 3 bases and J by 0 bases, with 10 bases between the two germline ends. There are 15 residues in the CDR3. Germline lookup yields CDR1 MDHEN and CDR2 SYDVKM. The receptor comes from a girl less than two years old with combined immunodeficiency, due to receive a stem cell transplant. The specimen was PBMCs, collected before TCRalphabeta/CD19-depleted stem cell transplant. V usage is TRBV28 and J usage is TRBJ2-3; D is ambiguous. CDR3 coding DNA: TGTGCCAGCAGTTTTGGTTTAACTAGCACAGATACGCAGTATTTT. The encoded protein is CASSFGLTSTDTQYF.